This T cell receptor (beta chain) was retrieved from a study of blood T cell repertoires in COVID-19. The overall study: Samples came from the United States, Italy and Spain, spanning acute and convalescent COVID-19. PBMCs, B-cell-depleted T cells, or T cells provided the cDNA or gDNA that made up the material.

CDR3 length equals 17 residues. V shed 1 base and J shed 8 bases, with 22 bases lying between them. The germline V gene encodes CDR1 LNHNV and CDR2 YYDKDF (reference sequence). Sequencing was performed with immunoSEQ multiplex PCR; in TCRdb, only in-frame clones are kept and a portion is missing. The sample lists over 85,000 clones, roughly 89% occurring once. V is TRBV15 and J is TRBJ2-3; perhaps TRBD2 as D (6 bases). Sequencing was carried out using peripheral blood. The origin of this receptor is a woman aged 45-65 years with COVID-19, enrolled during active disease. CDR3 protein: CATSRVSGASGVGTQYF. Here the CDR3 DNA reads TGTGCCACCAGCAGAGTTAGCGGAGCCTCGGGGGTAGGTACGCAGTATTTT.